A selection of T cell receptor beta chains follows, all from one sample in a study of T cell changes during pregnancy in multiple sclerosis. Here immunoSEQ multiplex PCR was the method, and the copy in TCRdb shows in-frame clones only, minus some. The table includes tens of thousands of clones, 80% to 95% detected once. The sequencing used CD4+ T cells from peripheral blood mononuclear cells, collected in the second trimester of pregnancy. Receptor source: a female donor with multiple sclerosis, enrolled in a pregnancy study. The CDR3 runs from the conserved cysteine through the conserved F or W. D genes are given only for firm matches. Clone sizes are given selectively: once, few, many, or a class where the clone is expanded.

V	J	D	size	DNA	CDR3
TRBV6-6	TRBJ1-4	-	-	TGTGCCAGCAGTTACTCGGCACCTTCAACTAATGAAAAACTGTTTTTT	CASSYSAPSTNEKLFF
TRBV11-2	TRBJ1-2	-	-	TGTGCCAGCAGCTTAGGTCTGGGGGGAGGCCAATATGGCTACACCTTC	CASSLGLGGGQYGYTF
TRBV6-6	TRBJ2-5	TRBD1	-	TGTGCCAGCAGTTACTCCGGGACAGGGGTTCGAGAGACCCAGTACTTC	CASSYSGTGVRETQYF
TRBV5-6	TRBJ1-3	TRBD1	-	TGTGCCAGCAGCCCCGGACAGGGTCGGAACACCATATATTTT	CASSPGQGRNTIYF
TRBV7-2	TRBJ1-2	-	few	TGTGCCAGCAGCTTCTGGGCCAACTATGGCTACACCTTC	CASSFWANYGYTF
TRBV5-1	TRBJ1-1	TRBD1	-	TGCGCCAGCAGCTTGAAACGGGACAGGGAAGATTTATCTGAAGCTTTCTTT	CASSLKRDREDLSEAFF
TRBV30	TRBJ1-6	-	-	TGTGCCTGGAGTAGGGGAACACCCTATAATTCACCCCTCCACTTT	CAWSRGTPYNSPLHF
TRBV27	TRBJ1-6	-	few	TGTGCCAGCAGTCCGAAGACAGGCTCCTATAATTCACCCCTCCACTTT	CASSPKTGSYNSPLHF
TRBV10-3	TRBJ1-2	-	-	TGTGCCATCAGTGAGTCCCGGGGGGGCTACACCTTC	CAISESRGGYTF
TRBV7-9	TRBJ1-1	-	-	TGTGCCAGCAGCTCATACTTAGAGCAGAACACTGAAGCTTTCTTT	CASSSYLEQNTEAFF
TRBV5-4	TRBJ2-5	TRBD2	-	TGTGCCAGCAGCAGAGGACTAGCGGTAAACCTCCAAGAGACCCAGTACTTC	CASSRGLAVNLQETQYF